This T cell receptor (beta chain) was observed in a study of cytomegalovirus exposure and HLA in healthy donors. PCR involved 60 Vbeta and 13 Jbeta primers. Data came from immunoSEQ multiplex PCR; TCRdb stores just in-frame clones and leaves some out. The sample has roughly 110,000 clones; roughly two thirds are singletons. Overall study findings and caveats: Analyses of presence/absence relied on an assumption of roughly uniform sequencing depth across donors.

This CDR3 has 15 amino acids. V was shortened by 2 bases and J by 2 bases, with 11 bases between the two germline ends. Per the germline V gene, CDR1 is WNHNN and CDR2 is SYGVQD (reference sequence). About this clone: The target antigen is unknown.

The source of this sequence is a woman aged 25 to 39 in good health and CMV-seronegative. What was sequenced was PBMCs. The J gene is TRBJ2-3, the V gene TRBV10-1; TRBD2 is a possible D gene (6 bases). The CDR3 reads CASSETRDSTDTQYF. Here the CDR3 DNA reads TGCGCCAGCAGTGAGACACGGGACTCCACAGATACGCAGTATTTT.